This T cell receptor beta chain was sequenced for a study of OX40 agonist ivuxolimab in advanced cancers. Study overall: Patients received ivuxolimab, an agonistic anti-OX40 (CD134) antibody. Each dose-escalation patient presented with hepatocellular carcinoma, melanoma, renal cell or head and neck cancer.

Autoimmune disease history or systemic immunosuppression disqualified patients. Worth noting for this clone: The target antigen is unknown.

CDR3 size: 13 residues. The V and J ends lost 4 bases and 4 bases respectively, with 8 bases between them. Germline-derived CDR1 and CDR2 are SGHNT and YYREEE (reference sequence). Notes on the study in general: Expanded peripheral T-cell antigen specificity went undetermined.

The protocol was immunoSEQ multiplex PCR, while the TCRdb copy is restricted to in-frame clones and leaves out a portion. The sample has 40,000 to 50,000 clones, approximately 88% seen once; the top ten hold around 0.6%. This receptor was identified in an adult with an advanced solid tumor such as melanoma, head and neck, liver or kidney cancer. Sequenced here: CD4+ or CD8+ T cells sorted from blood, sampled in a trial of the OX40 agonist ivuxolimab. The V gene is TRBV5-4, the J gene TRBJ2-2; D gene uncertain. The CDR3 is CASSGDFTGELFF. The DNA of the CDR3 is TGTGCCAGCAGCGGGGATTTCACCGGGGAGCTGTTTTTT.